These 26 T cell receptor beta chains were all obtained from the same sample, sequenced in a study of identical twins. Via MiXCR, TCRdb re-called the 5' RACE reads, giving one row per CDR3 protein. The repertoire includes hundreds of thousands of distinct CDR3 sequences, around 8.1% of them detected once, and about 1.8% sits in the top ten. These data are also associated with another study on yellow fever vaccine responses in identical twins.

The sample consisted of memory (CD45RO+) T cells sorted from blood. The origin of the receptors is a woman aged 18-29 years in good health.

This clonotype was seen repeatedly, ten times or more. The chain employs TRBV5-1 and TRBJ2-5; 10 bases match TRBD2. The CDR3 has 16 amino acids. V lost 6 bases and J lost 1; bases outside the gene matches: 9. Germline CDR1 and CDR2: SGHRS and YFSETQ. The CDR3 here is CASTMDASGGQETQYF. CDR3 DNA sequence: TGCGCCAGCACAATGGACGCTAGCGGGGGCCAAGAGACCCAGTACTTC.

This clonotype has more than one count but fewer than ten. The CDR3 loop is CASSFSQGLGEQFF. The CDR3, as DNA: TGCGCCAGCAGCTTTTCACAGGGGCTTGGGGAGCAGTTCTTC. The chain is built from TRBV5-1 and TRBJ2-1; 7 bases match TRBD1. The CDR3 loop spans 14 amino acids. V was pared by 2 bases and J by 10 bases, with 9 bases of the junction left unmatched. Germline loops: CDR1 SGHRS, CDR2 YFSETQ.

The J gene is TRBJ1-1, the V gene TRBV18; no definite D call. The CDR3 is made up of 17 amino acids. Germline V gene sequence: CDR1 KGHSH, CDR2 LQKENI. Between the trimmed V and J ends, which lost 4 bases and 4 bases, there was a span of 22 bases. The CDR3 spells CASSLTPLAGGVTEAFF. The CDR3, as DNA: TGTGCCAGCTCACTCACTCCCTTAGCGGGCGGGGTCACTGAAGCTTTCTTT.

The V gene is TRBV7-9, the J gene TRBJ2-3; D tentatively reads TRBD1 or TRBD2 (5 bases each). Trimming removed 5 bases at V and 0 bases at J, with 15 bases between. The germline CDR1 and CDR2 sequences are SEHNR and FQNEAQ (reference sequence). This CDR3 has 16 amino acids. The CDR3, as DNA: TGTGCCAGCAGCCCCGCGGAACGGGACAGCACAGATACGCAGTATTTT. This encodes CASSPAERDSTDTQYF.

This clonotype was seen a handful of times. This chain links TRBV30 with TRBJ1-4; D remains unclear. The CDR3 sequence is 13 residues long. The germline V gene encodes CDR1 GTSNPN and CDR2 SVGIG (reference sequence). Between the trimmed V and J ends, which lost 1 base and 7 bases, there was a span of 10 bases. The CDR3 loop reads CAWSALSGEKLFF. CDR3 nucleotide sequence: TGTGCCTGGAGTGCCCTGAGTGGTGAAAAACTGTTTTTT. The whole variable domain, remainder taken from reference TRBV30 and TRBJ1-4, is SQTIHQWPATLVQPVGSPLSLECTVEGTSNPNLYWYRQAAGRGLQLLFYSVGIGQISSEVPQNLSASRPQDRQFILSSKKLLLSDSGFYLCAWSALSGEKLFFGSGTQLSVL.

This clonotype was counted at least ten times. The chain combines TRBV6-4 with TRBJ2-1, with D unresolved. Trimming left V 4 bases short and J 7 bases short, with 14 bases between. CDR1 is MRHNA and CDR2 is SNTAGT in the germline V gene. The length of the CDR3 is 14 residues. CDR3 sequence (DNA): TGTGCCAGCAGTGCCGGCCCGGATGGGAATGAGCAGTTCTTC. Its protein is CASSAGPDGNEQFF.

The chain uses TRBV3-1 and TRBJ2-7; 8 bases map to TRBD2. Trimming at V came to 1 base and at J to 8 bases, leaving 1 base not matched to a gene. The CDR3 covers 12 residues. The germline V gene has CDR1 LGHDT and CDR2 YNNKEL (reference sequence). The CDR3 DNA reads as TGTGCCAGCAGCCAAGGGACTAGCCAGCAGTACTTC. It specifies CASSQGTSQQYF.

This clonotype was observed many times. V gene TRBV28 combines with J gene TRBJ2-3; 7 nucleotides agree with TRBD2. V shed 2 bases and J 6 bases; nucleotides not matched to a gene: 8. Germline CDR1 reads MDHEN; CDR2 reads SYDVKM. CDR3 size: 15 residues. The CDR3 coding sequence is TGTGCCAGCAGTTTACTGAGCGGGAAACATGATACGCAGTATTTT. Amino acid sequence: CASSLLSGKHDTQYF.

This clonotype was seen only a few times. The chain couples TRBV6-1 to TRBJ2-7; a possible D gene is TRBD2 (5 bases). The CDR3 consists of 15 residues. The V gene lost 1 base and the J gene lost 2 bases, with 12 bases spanning the gap. Per germline, CDR1 MNHNS and CDR2 SASEGT. CDR3 loop: CASSEGTEAPYEQYF. In DNA form, the CDR3 reads TGTGCCAGCAGTGAAGGGACGGAGGCCCCCTACGAGCAGTACTTC.

This clonotype was seen repeatedly, ten times or more. The gene calls are TRBV2 and TRBJ2-1; the D gene is possibly TRBD1 (6 bases). In germline, CDR1 is SNHLY, CDR2 FYNNEI. This CDR3 spans 14 amino acids. V lost 6 bases, J lost 8 bases, and 17 bases lay in between. DNA for the CDR3: TGTGCCAGCAGAGCCGGACAGATTGTAGATGAGCAGTTCTTC. Translating it yields CASRAGQIVDEQFF.

V and J are TRBV20-1 and TRBJ2-1, with 11 bases matching TRBD2. This CDR3 has 14 amino acids. Germline CDR1 DFQATT, CDR2 SNEGSKA (reference sequence). Germline trimming cut 6 bases from V and 14 bases from J; bases unmatched to any gene: 15. The CDR3 is CSALAGGLEMGEFF. The CDR3 DNA follows: TGCAGTGCGCTAGCGGGAGGCCTTGAGATGGGAGAGTTCTTC.

This clonotype was seen more than once but under ten times. The chain has TRBV7-9 and TRBJ2-7; D possibly matches TRBD1 or TRBD2 (6 bases each). The CDR3 is 16 amino acids. Germline CDR1 reads SEHNR; CDR2 reads FQNEAQ (reference sequence). With 5 bases removed from V and 2 bases from J, the gap between germline ends came to 19 bases. The CDR3 loop reads CASSGGRQHHPYEQYF. In DNA, the CDR3 is TGTGCCAGCAGCGGGGGGCGACAGCACCACCCCTACGAGCAGTACTTC.

The rearrangement joins TRBV18 to TRBJ2-1; 10 bases are shared with TRBD2. The germline gives CDR1 KGHSH, CDR2 LQKENI. The V segment lost 3 bases and the J segment 5 bases; nucleotides outside the gene matches: 10. The CDR3 has 17 residues. In DNA form, the CDR3 reads TGTGCCAGCTCACCTCCCCGGAGGACTAGCGGCAACAATGAGCAGTTCTTC. It specifies CASSPPRRTSGNNEQFF.

This clonotype was observed at least ten times. The chain joins TRBV2 to TRBJ2-7; tentative D call: TRBD1 (5 bases). Per the germline V gene, CDR1 is SNHLY and CDR2 is FYNNEI. This CDR3 contains 14 residues. V was shortened by 3 bases and J by 2 bases, with 11 bases between the two germline ends. The CDR3 spells CASSEFQGAYEQYF. As DNA, the CDR3 is TGTGCCAGCAGTGAGTTTCAGGGCGCCTACGAGCAGTACTTC.

V and J are TRBV2 and TRBJ1-4, with no clear D. CDR1 and CDR2 from the germline V gene are SNHLY and FYNNEI. The CDR3 covers 12 residues. The V gene lost 4 bases and the J gene lost 10 bases, with 10 bases spanning the gap. CDR3 sequence: CASSGPDGKLFF. The CDR3, as DNA: TGTGCCAGCAGTGGTCCCGATGGAAAACTGTTTTTT.

This clonotype was observed many times. V usage is TRBV5-1 and J usage is TRBJ2-7; TRBD1 agrees at 10 bases. The CDR3 consists of 13 residues. V lost 8 bases and J lost 3; bases outside the gene matches: 5. CDR1 and CDR2 (germline): SGHRS, YFSETQ. In DNA form, the CDR3 reads TGCGCCAGTAGACAGGGGGCAGGCTACGAGCAGTACTTC. Translating it yields CASRQGAGYEQYF.

As regards this clonotype: The junction does not match germline at one end; this may be a read error. The rearrangement uses TRBV7-2 and TRBJ2-7, with 13 positions matching TRBD2. Germline assignment: CDR1 SGHTA and CDR2 FQGNSA. The CDR3 is 16 amino acids. CDR3 DNA sequence: TGTGCCAGCAGCTCACGACTAGCGGGGGGCCCCTACGAGCCGTACTTC. It specifies CASSSRLAGGPYEPYF.

As concerns this clonotype: At one end the junction does not follow the germline gene, possibly because of a read error. The chain combines TRBV7-9 with TRBJ2-7; D is possibly TRBD2 (6 bases). This CDR3 region has 14 residues. CDR1 is SEHNR and CDR2 is FQNEAQ in the germline V gene (reference sequence). The CDR3 DNA reads TGTGCCAGCAGCAGGGACTTACTAGTCTACGAGCATTACTTC. This codes for CASSRDLLVYEHYF.

The chain combines TRBV27 with TRBJ1-5; 11 bases match TRBD1. CDR3 length: 16 amino acids. Germline CDR1 MNHEY, CDR2 SMNVEV (reference sequence). Losses at the gene ends were 5 bases for V and 1 base for J; bases not matched to a gene: 4. The CDR3 DNA reads as TGTGCCAGCAGTGCGGGGACAGGGGGGAGCAATCAGCCCCAGCATTTT. Translation: CASSAGTGGSNQPQHF.

This chain links TRBV6-1 with TRBJ1-4; D not resolved. This CDR3 has 15 amino acids. CDR1 is MNHNS and CDR2 is SASEGT in the germline V gene. V was pared by 7 bases and J by 0 bases, with 12 bases between. The CDR3 DNA follows: TGTGCCAGCATCCGGACTGTTGCAACTAATGAAAAACTGTTTTTT. Its translation: CASIRTVATNEKLFF.

This clonotype was recorded at least ten times. V usage is TRBV10-3 and J usage is TRBJ2-5, with 9 bases matching TRBD1. Germline V gives CDR1 ENHRY, CDR2 SYGVKD. The CDR3 covers 13 residues. V dropped 4 bases and J dropped 3; count of bases not matched to a gene: 0. CDR3 coding DNA: TGTGCCATCAGTGGGGACAGGGAAGAGACCCAGTACTTC. Translation: CAISGDREETQYF.

A word on this clonotype: A read error may explain this, as a much larger clone is one base away. The rearrangement links TRBV20-1 to TRBJ1-1, with no clear D. The germline V gene has CDR1 DFQATT and CDR2 SNEGSKA (reference sequence). The CDR3 length is 15 residues. CDR3 sequence reads: CCARDPGRVNTEAFF. The CDR3 nucleotides are TGCTGTGCTAGAGATCCCGGAAGGGTCAACACTGAAGCTTTCTTT.

V and J are TRBV4-3 and TRBJ2-3, with TRBD1 identical over 9 bases. In germline, CDR1 is LGHNA, CDR2 YSLEER. Trimming at V came to 2 bases and at J to 6 bases, leaving 9 bases not matched to a gene. The CDR3 loop spans 16 amino acids. CDR3 DNA: TGCGCCAGCAGCCAAAGTTCGGGACAGGGTGGGGATACGCAGTATTTT. Protein: CASSQSSGQGGDTQYF.

The V call is TRBV6-8, the J call TRBJ2-2; TRBD2 might be the D (5 bases). CDR3 length: 15 amino acids. Germline CDR1 reads MNHGY; CDR2 reads SAAAGT. Trimming left V 2 bases short and J 5 bases short, with 12 bases between. Here the CDR3 DNA reads TGTGCCAGCAGTTACGTGCCAGACTATACCGGGGAGCTGTTTTTT. Translated: CASSYVPDYTGELFF.

The V call is TRBV6-2 or TRBV6-3, the J call TRBJ2-7; a possible D gene is TRBD2 (6 bases). This CDR3 is 13 amino acids long. Germline V gives CDR1 MNHEY, CDR2 SVGEGT. Trimming shortened V by 6 bases and J by 2 bases, and 11 bases separated the two germline ends. The CDR3 nucleotides are TGTGCCAGCAGCCTACTAGCTACCTACGAGCAGTACTTC. This codes for CASSLLATYEQYF.

V is TRBV5-1 and J is TRBJ2-2; 10 bases map to TRBD1. Trimming took 4 bases from V and 5 from J; bases not matched to a gene: 11. The V gene's germline CDR1 is SGHRS and CDR2 YFSETQ. The CDR3 runs to 17 residues. The CDR3 DNA sequence: TGCGCCAGCAGCACTATTCCGGGACAGGGGACTACCGGGGAGCTGTTTTTT. This translates into CASSTIPGQGTTGELFF.